This T cell receptor (beta chain) comes out of a study of human T cells and chemical hapten exposure. Study-level information: Minor pooled library volume differences mainly drove per-sample TCR yield variation. Whole-study results and caveats: High-frequency TCRs, those above 1 in 1000, stayed the same after DPC sensitization.

For this clonotype: What it binds is not known.

The V gene lost 2 bases and the J gene lost 6 bases, with 10 bases spanning the gap. This CDR3 has 13 residues. Germline V gene data show CDR1 as MNHEY and CDR2 as SMNVEV (reference sequence). Unique molecular identifiers were attached to individual cDNA molecules within the library. Source study methods: A typical sample had 95,638 TCRs, with roughly 20,000 to 700,000 overall. TCRdb used MiXCR to reprocess the RACE reads, holding one entry per CDR3 protein. The V and J calls were not made by the authors but by TCRdb's processing. The table lists roughly 120,000 distinct CDR3 sequences, about 8.2% of them singletons. The time point was: healthy volunteer bleed at 2 weeks. Total RNA extraction was carried out from unfractionated whole blood.

Source material: whole blood. The TCR was taken from a male donor in good health. Some clones in this sample may be carry-over from other donors' samples. The rearrangement joins TRBV27 to TRBJ1-1; perhaps TRBD1 as D (6 bases). The CDR3 DNA is TGTGCCAGCAGTTTAAGGGGGGCCGCTGAAGCTTTCTTT. It codes for CASSLRGAAEAFF.